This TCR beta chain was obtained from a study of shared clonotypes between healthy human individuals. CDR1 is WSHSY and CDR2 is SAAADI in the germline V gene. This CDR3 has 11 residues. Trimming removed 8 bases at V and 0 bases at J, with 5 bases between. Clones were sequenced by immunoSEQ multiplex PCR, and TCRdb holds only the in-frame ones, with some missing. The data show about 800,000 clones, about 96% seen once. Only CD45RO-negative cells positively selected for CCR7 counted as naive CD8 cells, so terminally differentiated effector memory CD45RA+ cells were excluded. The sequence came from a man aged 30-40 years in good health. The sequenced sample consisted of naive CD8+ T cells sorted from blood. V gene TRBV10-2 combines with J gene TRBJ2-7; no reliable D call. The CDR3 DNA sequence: TGCGCCAGCGAGAGCTCCTACGAGCAGTACTTC. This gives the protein CASESSYEQYF.